This record looks at one T cell receptor beta chain sequence and its context. Its matching antigen is unknown. This sample stems from a study of human T cells and chemical hapten exposure. Looking at the study overall: Diphenylcyclopropenone was applied weekly to patients' scalps across the roughly 23-week study. General study points: Patch test score tracked positively with PT1 expanded TCR counts.

The V end lost 5 bases, the J end lost 3 bases, and 11 bases lay between the germline ends. Germline values: CDR1 DFQATT, CDR2 SNEGSKA (reference sequence). CDR3 length: 12 residues. TCRdb ran MiXCR on the RACE reads and lists one entry per CDR3 protein. The table shows roughly 84,000 distinct CDR3 sequences, with roughly 10% occurring only once. Time point indicated: patch test 2, 6 weeks after DPC sensitization. Treatment here: therapeutic diphenylcyclopropenone sensitization with weekly scalp DPC. The source was whole blood, collected in connection with sensitization to the hapten diphenylcyclopropenone (DPC). The chain uses TRBV20-1 and TRBJ2-7; D could derive from TRBD1 or TRBD2 (6 bases each). The source of this sequence is a woman aged 45-65 years with alopecia areata. Some clones in this sample may be carry-over from other donors' samples. The CDR3: CSAGGGNYEQYF. CDR3 in DNA: TGCAGTGCTGGGGGCGGGAACTACGAGCAGTACTTC.